The clone carrying this TCR beta chain was seen at least ten times. What it binds is not known. The sample comes from a study of T cells in Graves' hyperthyroidism and ophthalmopathy. The V and J ends lost 0 bases and 4 bases respectively, with 9 bases between them. Germline V lookup: CDR1 MNHEY, CDR2 SVGAGI. CDR3 size: 14 residues. Overall study results and limits: The model predicted ophthalmopathy a median about 6.6 months before onset.

Patients having uncontrolled infection, another autoimmune disease, pregnancy or lactation were not included. RNA transcripts were the template for amplifying TCR beta CDR3 regions. When the TCR CDR3 underwent first-round RT-PCR, the HTBI primer set was used. One entry per CDR3 protein, called by TCRdb with MiXCR from the multiplex PCR reads. The sample yields about 380,000 distinct CDR3 sequences, approximately 12% seen once. The J gene is TRBJ1-1, the V gene TRBV6-5; D is possibly TRBD1 (5 bases). The sequenced material came from blood. This receptor was taken from a man aged 25 to 45 with Graves' hyperthyroidism that later progressed to Graves' ophthalmopathy. The CDR3 DNA is TGTGCCAGCAGTTACTCAAGGGGAAGCACTGAAGCTTTCTTT. This sequence encodes CASSYSRGSTEAFF.